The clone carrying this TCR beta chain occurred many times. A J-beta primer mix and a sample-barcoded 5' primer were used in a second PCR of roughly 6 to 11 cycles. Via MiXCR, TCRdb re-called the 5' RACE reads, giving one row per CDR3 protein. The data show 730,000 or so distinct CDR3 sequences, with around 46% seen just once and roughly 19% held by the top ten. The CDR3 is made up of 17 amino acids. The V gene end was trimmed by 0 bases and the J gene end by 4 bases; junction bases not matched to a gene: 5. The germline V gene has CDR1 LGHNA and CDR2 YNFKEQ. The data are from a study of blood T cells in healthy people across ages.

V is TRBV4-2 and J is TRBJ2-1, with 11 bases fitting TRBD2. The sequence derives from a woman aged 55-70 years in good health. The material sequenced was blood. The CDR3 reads CASSQDVAGGQYNEQFF. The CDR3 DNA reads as TGTGCCAGCAGCCAAGATGTAGCGGGAGGGCAATACAATGAGCAGTTCTTC.